These 7 T cell receptor beta chains originate from one sample sequenced in a study of post-analysis software for immune sequencing data. Built from TCR beta cDNA, the libraries had unique molecular identifiers in them. TCRdb reprocessed the PCR reads via MiXCR and lists one record per CDR3 protein. This sample carries about 760,000 distinct CDR3 sequences, about 32% of them seen once, and the ten largest clones take roughly 0.57%. For these TCRs, the target antigens are not known. Study-wide results and limits: Five or six TRBV segments, TRBV5-6, TRBV5-1 and TRBV20-1 among them, were found more frequent in patients than controls.

Sequences were obtained from blood. These receptors all come from a girl under 18 with multiple sclerosis.

This clonotype has a handful of counts. The DNA of the CDR3 is TGTGCCATCAGTGAGGCGGGTTCTAGCGAGCAGTACTTC. Its translation is CAISEAGSSEQYF. The chain carries TRBV10-3 and TRBJ2-7, with D possibly matching TRBD2 (5 bases). The germline V gene has CDR1 ENHRY and CDR2 SYGVKD. The CDR3 sequence is 13 residues long. Deletions cut 2 bases from V and 6 bases from J, with 11 bases between.

The chain couples TRBV2 to TRBJ2-5; D tentatively fits TRBD1 or TRBD2 (5 bases each). The V end lost 4 bases, the J end lost 9 bases, and 18 bases lay between the germline ends. Germline V lookup: CDR1 SNHLY, CDR2 FYNNEI. The CDR3 runs to 14 residues. The CDR3 protein is CASSVSGTERSQYF. CDR3 DNA sequence: TGTGCCAGCAGTGTTTCTGGGACGGAGAGGTCCCAGTACTTC.

This clonotype came up a few times. The chain uses TRBV4-1 and TRBJ2-1, with 9 bases identical to TRBD2. The V segment lost 4 bases and the J segment 5 bases; nucleotides outside the gene matches: 15. CDR1 is MGHRA and CDR2 is YSYEKL in the germline V gene. This CDR3 comprises 18 residues. CDR3 sequence (DNA): TGCGCCAGCAGCCTGCGAGGTCCTAGCGGGGCGGAAAACAATGAGCAGTTCTTC. Translation gives CASSLRGPSGAENNEQFF.

This clonotype was counted a few times. V usage is TRBV4-3 and J usage is TRBJ2-7; D gene uncertain. CDR1 is LGHNA, CDR2 YSLEER, per germline. The CDR3 spans 15 residues. V was clipped by 1 base and J by 0 bases, with 10 bases between them. The CDR3 region is CASSQAHSSSYEQYF. Written as DNA, the CDR3 is TGCGCCAGCAGCCAAGCACATTCCAGCTCCTACGAGCAGTACTTC.

The rearrangement uses TRBV6-6 and TRBJ1-5; a weak D match, TRBD1 (6 bases). CDR1 MNHNY and CDR2 SVGAGI come from the germline V gene (reference sequence). Trimming took 7 bases from V and 6 from J, leaving 25 bases between them. The CDR3 has 17 amino acids. The CDR3 is CASTVPITGFGSQPQHF. The CDR3 DNA sequence: TGTGCCAGCACCGTGCCGATCACAGGGTTCGGGAGTCAGCCCCAGCATTTT.

This clonotype occurred a few times. The chain has TRBV4-3 and TRBJ2-1; 7 positions agree with TRBD2. The trim removed 0 bases at V and 3 bases at J, leaving 5 bases unmatched. CDR1 and CDR2 (germline): LGHNA, YSLEER. The CDR3 spans 16 residues. The CDR3 region has the DNA TGCGCCAGCAGCCAAGACTCCCAGCGGGGCTACAATGAGCAGTTCTTC. It specifies CASSQDSQRGYNEQFF.

This chain uses TRBV2 with TRBJ2-5; TRBD1 might be the D (5 bases). CDR3 size: 13 residues. From germline, CDR1 is SNHLY and CDR2 FYNNEI. Between the trimmed V and J ends, which lost 4 bases and 3 bases, there was a span of 9 bases. CDR3 amino acids: CASSGVDKETQYF. The DNA for the CDR3 is TGTGCCAGCAGTGGCGTGGACAAAGAGACCCAGTACTTC.